One sample yielded the 3 T cell receptor beta chains listed below, sequenced in a study of T cells after yellow fever vaccination. MiXCR, run by TCRdb on the 5' RACE reads, gives a single entry per CDR3 protein. Here the sample spans hundreds of thousands of distinct CDR3 sequences, roughly 13% being singletons. Sequenced here: PBMCs, sampled on the day of the yellow fever booster vaccination. These receptors originate from a man aged 25-45 years who received the YFV17D yellow fever vaccine.

The chain is built from TRBV25-1 and TRBJ1-1; tentative D call: TRBD1 (5 bases). CDR3 length: 14 amino acids. Trimming removed 7 bases from V and 1 base from J, with 13 bases in between. Per germline, CDR1 MGHDK and CDR2 SYGVNS. CDR3 amino acids: CASTPDIPNTEAFF. CDR3 coding DNA: TGTGCCAGCACCCCGGACATCCCGAACACTGAAGCTTTCTTT.

This clonotype was found a few times. J is TRBJ1-5 and V is TRBV6-5; TRBD1 agrees at 8 bases. CDR1 is MNHEY and CDR2 is SVGAGI in the germline V gene. The CDR3 extends over 14 amino acids. V shed 5 bases, J shed 7 bases, and the junction held 7 bases outside the gene matches. The CDR3 DNA reads as TGTGCCAGCAGTCAGGGACAGGCCTCCCAGCCCCAGCATTTT. This sequence encodes CASSQGQASQPQHF.

This rearrangement joins TRBV6-5 to TRBJ1-6, with D unresolved. The CDR3 is 13 amino acids. V was shortened by 2 bases and J by 8 bases, with 7 bases between the two germline ends. The V gene's germline CDR1 is MNHEY and CDR2 SVGAGI. In DNA, the CDR3 is TGTGCCAGCAGTTACCGGGCGGATTCACCCCTCCACTTT. Translating gives CASSYRADSPLHF.